This note documents a single T cell receptor beta chain sequence. Which antigen it targets is not known. No much larger clone is present one base from it, and per-base qualities are unavailable. From its cysteine to its phenylalanine, the CDR3 spans 12 amino acids. The CDR3 DNA has 36 bases and is translated from base 1. CDR1 and CDR2 are read off the germline V gene (reference sequence) as GTSNPN and SVGIG. Trimming removed 5 bases from V and 4 bases from J, leaving 9 bases between the germline ends. This sample was taken from a study of blood T cell repertoires in COVID-19 (dated by TCRdb to about 2020). With regard to the full study: Collaborator samples came from the United States, Italy and Spain and covered acute and convalescent phases of COVID-19. Where available, HLA class I and class II types were obtained from metadata supplied by the sample provider rather than from assay-based typing. The repertoires were released in a freely available public database meant as a resource for research on the immune response to SARS-CoV-2. The samples were drawn from the first 160 participants of the ongoing ImmuneRACE study and from 950 to 1,500 subjects provided by 6 global collaborators. The prospective study material was composed of cDNA or gDNA derived from T cells, B-cell-depleted T cells, or PBMCs. Deeply sampled blood TCRbeta repertoires from subjects exposed to, actively infected with, or recovered from COVID-19 were included in the dataset. Sample metadata almost always included a de-identified subject ID, COVID-19 status, age in years and sex. What the authors observed across the whole study: Clinical and demographic metadata were provided uncurated, with the amount varying by source and participant.

Each collaborating institution followed its own protocols to collect whole blood in K2EDTA tubes. Collaborator samples were shipped for TCRbeta analysis as frozen whole blood, isolated PBMCs, or DNA extracted from either sample type. The immunoSEQ Assay, a bias-controlled multiplex PCR, was used to amplify TCRbeta CDR3 regions from genomic DNA. Processing in the source paper ran as follows. The number of nucleated cells in each sample was estimated by amplification of reference gene primers within the assay. To quantify the absolute abundance of each unique TCRbeta CDR3 rearrangement, sequence reads were collapsed and filtered. Productive Simpson clonality was computed per sample as the square root of Simpson's diversity index over productive rearrangements. This immuneACCESS table, as held by TCRdb, lists in-frame sequences with V and J called but not all clones. Of the missing ones, under half trace to an unresolved V gene in checked studies; the others have no known cause. D and trimming were read from the DNA, whereas the V and J calls and clone size are those reported in that table. This sample is represented by 55,000 to 75,000 clones; around 77% of them were singletons. Less than 25% of the sample lies in the top ten.

The sequencing input was peripheral blood. The TCR originated in a man at least 80 years old with active or convalescent COVID-19. The receptor chain draws on TRBV30 and TRBJ1-5; the D gene identity is not certain. The CDR3 reads CAWSTGNQPQHF. The DNA sequence is given as TGTGCCTGGTCCACGGGGAATCAGCCCCAGCATTTT. Supplemented by the reference TRBV30 and TRBJ1-5 proteins around the CDR3, the complete variable domain is SQTIHQWPATLVQPVGSPLSLECTVEGTSNPNLYWYRQAAGRGLQLLFYSVGIGQISSEVPQNLSASRPQDRQFILSSKKLLLSDSGFYLCAWSTGNQPQHFGDGTRLSIL.